The clone carrying this T cell receptor (beta chain) showed up many times. Its antigen is undetermined. V shed 5 bases, J shed 4 bases, and the junction held 7 bases outside the gene matches. The CDR3 totals 14 residues. The sample comes from a study of CD8 T cells in ankylosing spondylitis. Findings and caveats of the study: Relatively scarce in peripheral blood, disease-linked clones were CD8+. In ankylosing spondylitis patients, matched synovial fluid reportedly showed significant enrichment of disease-linked clones. The study identified a TCR beta motif of eight highly homologous variants that appeared characteristic of ankylosing spondylitis blood.

Quantitative 5'-RACE with molecular barcodes produced the TCR beta libraries. Each CDR3 protein is one row after TCRdb ran MiXCR on the 5' RACE reads. The table shows 200,000 to 300,000 distinct CDR3 sequences, with roughly 10% occurring only once. The clonotype originates from a male donor with ankylosing spondylitis or in good health (not recorded which). The J gene is TRBJ2-7, the V gene TRBV12-3 or TRBV12-4; 8 nucleotides agree with TRBD1. Sequencing used blood, either unsorted or a sorted T cell fraction (not recorded which). CDR3 in amino acids: CASSKGQGVYEQYF. The CDR3 DNA is TGTGCCAGCAGTAAAGGACAGGGCGTTTACGAGCAGTACTTC.